The next 13 T cell receptor beta chains were all read from a single sample in a study of cytomegalovirus exposure and HLA in healthy donors. 13 Jbeta primers and 60 Vbeta primers were used for the PCR. Profiling relied on immunoSEQ multiplex PCR, and the TCRdb table lists in-frame clones only, not all of them. This sample yields roughly 40,000 clones, of which approximately 55% are seen a single time; about 12% belongs to the top ten. Sequencing was done on a sample of PBMCs. The receptors derive from a human donor in good health.

V is TRBV5-4 and J is TRBJ1-1, with TRBD1 identical over 8 bases. The CDR3 runs 16 residues. CDR1 SGHNT and CDR2 YYREEE come from the germline V gene (reference sequence). V lost 1 base, J lost 2 bases, and 7 bases stayed unmatched. CDR3 DNA: TGTGCCAGCAGCTTGTACGGTTCAGGGGGCAACACTGAAGCTTTCTTT. It translates to CASSLYGSGGNTEAFF.

The chain is built from TRBV14 and TRBJ1-1; TRBD1 matches 8 bases. V lost 3 bases to trimming and J lost 2 bases; unmatched junction nucleotides: 8. CDR3 length: 16 residues. Germline lookup yields CDR1 SGHDN and CDR2 FVKESK. CDR3: CASSHGPDRGNTEAFF. In DNA, the CDR3 is TGTGCCAGCAGCCATGGTCCCGACAGGGGTAACACTGAAGCTTTCTTT.

This clone was picked up a small number of times. The V gene is TRBV7-9, the J gene TRBJ1-2; 8 bases fit TRBD1. The CDR3 covers 15 residues. Trimming removed 5 bases from V and 4 bases from J; junction bases left unmatched: 9. Germline CDR1 reads SEHNR; CDR2 reads FQNEAQ (reference sequence). The CDR3 sequence is CASSLDTTGAYGYTF. For the CDR3, the DNA is TGTGCCAGCAGCCTCGACACGACAGGGGCCTATGGCTACACCTTC.

The chain employs TRBV7-9 and TRBJ1-2; TRBD1 aligns across 9 bases. The CDR3 is 14 amino acids. Germline assignment: CDR1 SEHNR and CDR2 FQNEAQ (reference sequence). V lost 8 bases to trimming and J lost 5 bases; unmatched junction nucleotides: 9. CDR3 sequence (DNA): TGTGCCAGCGGGCACAACAGGGGGCGTTATGGCTACACCTTC. Translation: CASGHNRGRYGYTF.

This clone was recorded once. The V gene is TRBV29-1, the J gene TRBJ2-7, with a tentative D call TRBD2 (5 bases). V was trimmed by 7 bases and J by 6 bases, leaving 16 bases between them. CDR1 is SQVTM and CDR2 is ANQGSEA in the germline V gene. The CDR3 sequence is 12 residues long. CDR3 residues: CSGWSGRGEQYF. The DNA for the CDR3 is TGCAGCGGGTGGAGCGGCAGAGGCGAGCAGTACTTC.

The V and J genes are TRBV7-2 and TRBJ2-5; no reliable D call. Germline assignment: CDR1 SGHTA and CDR2 FQGNSA. CDR3 length equals 13 residues. Deletions cut 7 bases from V and 1 base from J, with 10 bases between. Here the CDR3 reads CASTTYLQETQYF. For the CDR3, the DNA is TGTGCCAGCACCACCTATCTCCAAGAGACCCAGTACTTC.

The V and J genes are TRBV7-9 and TRBJ2-5; TRBD1 matches at 7 bases. The length of the CDR3 is 13 residues. Germline V gene sequence: CDR1 SEHNR, CDR2 FQNEAQ (reference sequence). The ends lost 5 bases at V and 5 bases at J; junction bases unmatched: 5. The CDR3 DNA is TGTGCCAGCAGCGTCCAACAGGGGGAGACCCAGTACTTC. Translated, it gives CASSVQQGETQYF.

J is TRBJ2-1 and V is TRBV18; the match to TRBD1 covers 8 bases. Trimming took 3 bases from V and 5 from J; bases not matched to a gene: 6. The CDR3 sequence is 15 residues long. CDR1 and CDR2 from the germline V gene are KGHSH and LQKENI. Here the CDR3 reads CASSPRTGFDNEQFF. DNA of the CDR3: TGTGCCAGCTCACCTAGGACAGGGTTCGACAATGAGCAGTTCTTC.

This rearrangement joins TRBV9 to TRBJ1-6; 7 bases are shared with TRBD1. The germline gives CDR1 SGDLS, CDR2 YYNGEE. Germline trimming cut 0 bases from V and 2 bases from J; bases unmatched to any gene: 8. CDR3 size: 18 residues. The CDR3, as DNA: TGTGCCAGCAGCGTAGATCCTCTCGGGACAGCCTATAATTCACCCCTCCACTTT. Residues: CASSVDPLGTAYNSPLHF.

On this clone itself: A read error is likely, as this CDR3 ends without the conserved phenylalanine or tryptophan. The genes are TRBV6-1 and TRBJ1-2, with 12 bases matching TRBD1. The CDR3 runs 16 residues. In germline, CDR1 is MNHNS, CDR2 SASEGT. V gave up 4 bases and J gave up 2 bases; unmatched junction bases: 5. The CDR3 sequence is CASSGAGTGGNYGYTL. The CDR3 DNA sequence: TGTGCCAGCAGTGGGGCCGGGACAGGGGGCAACTATGGCTACACCCTC.

The chain combines TRBV11-3 with TRBJ2-2; 8 bases align to TRBD1. V lost 5 bases to trimming and J lost 5 bases; unmatched junction nucleotides: 19. The germline gives CDR1 SGHNT, CDR2 YENEEA. There are 19 residues in the CDR3. The DNA of the CDR3 is TGTGCCAGCAGCCCCCACGCGGGGCGTGAGACAGGGGCGACCGGGGAGCTGTTTTTT. Protein product: CASSPHAGRETGATGELFF.

This chain uses TRBV10-3 with TRBJ2-7; 10 nucleotides align to TRBD1. Per germline, CDR1 ENHRY and CDR2 SYGVKD. J was trimmed by 4 bases and V by 1 base; bases with no gene match: 1. CDR3 length: 14 residues. Here the CDR3 DNA reads TGTGCCATCAGTGAGTGGGGACAGGGGTACGAGCAGTACTTC. Translated: CAISEWGQGYEQYF.

This clone was detected only a few times. V is TRBV11-3 and J is TRBJ2-5; a possible D gene is TRBD1 (6 bases). The CDR3 loop spans 15 amino acids. Trimming cost V 3 bases and J 5 bases, with 16 bases left between them. Germline V CDR1 and CDR2: SGHNT, YENEEA. The CDR3 sequence is CASSLGRGMGETQYF. As DNA, the CDR3 is TGTGCCAGCAGCTTGGGCAGGGGTATGGGGGAGACCCAGTACTTC. The entire variable domain, with the rest obtained from reference TRBV11-3 and TRBJ2-5, is as follows: EAGVVQSPRYKIIEKKQPVAFWCNPISGHNTLYWYLQNLGQGPELLIRYENEEAVDDSQLPKDRFSAERLKGVDSTLKIQPAELGDSAVYLCASSLGRGMGETQYFGPGTRLLVL.